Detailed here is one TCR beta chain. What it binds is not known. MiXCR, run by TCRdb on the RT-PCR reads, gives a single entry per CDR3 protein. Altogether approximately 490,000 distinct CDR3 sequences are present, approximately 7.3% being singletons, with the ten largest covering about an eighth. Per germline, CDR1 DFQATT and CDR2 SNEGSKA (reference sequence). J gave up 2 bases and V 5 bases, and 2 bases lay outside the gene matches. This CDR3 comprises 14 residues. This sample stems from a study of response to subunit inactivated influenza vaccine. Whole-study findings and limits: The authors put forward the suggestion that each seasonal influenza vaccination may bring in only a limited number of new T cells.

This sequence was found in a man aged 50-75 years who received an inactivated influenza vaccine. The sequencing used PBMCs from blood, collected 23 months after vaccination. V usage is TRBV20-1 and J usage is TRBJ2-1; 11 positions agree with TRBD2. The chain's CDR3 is CSAGSGRAYNEQFF. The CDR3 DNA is TGCAGTGCTGGTAGCGGGAGGGCCTACAATGAGCAGTTCTTC.